These T cell receptor beta chains were read from a single sample in a study of cytomegalovirus exposure and HLA in healthy donors. Repertoires were generated with immunoSEQ multiplex PCR, while TCRdb's copy carries only in-frame clones and drops some. The table lists about 100,000 clones, 80% to 90% of them singletons. Sequenced material: PBMCs. The receptor source for this set is a woman younger than 30 in good health and CMV-seronegative. The CDR3 runs from the conserved cysteine through the conserved F or W. Each record gives: D gene, clone size, V gene, J gene, CDR3 DNA, CDR3 protein. D genes are given only for firm matches. For some rows the clone size is stated as once, few or many, or as a class when expanded; others skip it.

D: TRBD1; size: -; V: TRBV7-8; J: TRBJ2-2; DNA: TGTGCCAGCAGCCAAGGGACAGGCCTCGGGGAGCTGTTTTTT; CDR3: CASSQGTGLGELFF
D: -; size: -; V: TRBV11-2; J: TRBJ2-4; DNA: TGTGCCAGCAGCAGGGGCGGGGTTCTAAACATTCAGTACTTC; CDR3: CASSRGGVLNIQYF
D: TRBD2; size: -; V: TRBV30; J: TRBJ2-7; DNA: TGTGCCTCGACCGGTGGACTAGCGGGAGTTATTGGCTACGAGCAGTACTTC; CDR3: CASTGGLAGVIGYEQYF
D: -; size: -; V: TRBV7-9; J: TRBJ2-3; DNA: TGTGCCAGCAGCTTATGGCCAGATACGCAGTATTTT; CDR3: CASSLWPDTQYF
D: -; size: -; V: TRBV18; J: TRBJ1-6; DNA: TGTGCCAGCTCACCAGACCGGGGTGAAAATTCACCCCTCCACTTT; CDR3: CASSPDRGENSPLHF
D: -; size: -; V: TRBV5-1; J: TRBJ2-2; DNA: TGCGCCAGCAGCCTCCGAGGAGGTCAGCCCGGGGAGCTGTTTTTT; CDR3: CASSLRGGQPGELFF
D: -; size: -; V: TRBV10-3; J: TRBJ1-1; DNA: TGTGCCATCAGTGAGTCGAGCGCGGTGAACACTGAAGCTTTCTTT; CDR3: CAISESSAVNTEAFF
D: -; size: few; V: TRBV19; J: TRBJ1-1; DNA: TGTGCCAGTAGTAAGGCAAGGGGATGGGACACTGAAGCTTTCTTT; CDR3: CASSKARGWDTEAFF
D: -; size: once; V: TRBV27; J: TRBJ2-7; DNA: TGTGCCAGCAGTTTAAGGGTTGACAGTGTCAGCTCCTACGAGCAGTACTTC; CDR3: CASSLRVDSVSSYEQYF
D: -; size: -; V: TRBV28; J: TRBJ1-2; DNA: TGTGCCAGCAGTCCCCGGACAAGAACCACAAACTATGGCTACACCTTC; CDR3: CASSPRTRTTNYGYTF
D: TRBD2; size: -; V: TRBV28; J: TRBJ2-3; DNA: TGTGCCAGCATGCTCACTAGCGGGGGGCGGAATACGCAGTATTTT; CDR3: CASMLTSGGRNTQYF
D: -; size: -; V: TRBV11-3; J: TRBJ2-5; DNA: TGTGCCAGCAGCTTAGGCTCGGAAGAGACCCAGTACTTC; CDR3: CASSLGSEETQYF
D: TRBD1; size: -; V: TRBV13; J: TRBJ1-1; DNA: TGTGCCAGCAGCTTTAGCAGGGGGACTGAAGCTTTCTTT; CDR3: CASSFSRGTEAFF
D: TRBD2; size: -; V: TRBV6-4; J: TRBJ2-6; DNA: TGTGCCAGCAGTGAGGGGACTAGCTCTGGGGCCAACGTCCTGACTTTC; CDR3: CASSEGTSSGANVLTF
D: -; size: once; V: TRBV7-3; J: TRBJ2-5; DNA: TGTGCCAGCAGTCATGAACAGAAAGAGACCCAGTACTTC; CDR3: CASSHEQKETQYF
D: -; size: -; V: TRBV7-9; J: TRBJ2-7; DNA: TGTGCCAGCAGCTGGACGGGGGACTACGAGCAGTACTTC; CDR3: CASSWTGDYEQYF
D: -; size: -; V: TRBV15; J: TRBJ1-1; DNA: TGTGCCACCAGCAGAGATAGGGGCGAAGGTTTGGCTTTCTTT; CDR3: CATSRDRGEGLAFF
D: -; size: -; V: TRBV2; J: TRBJ2-7; DNA: TGTGCCAGCAGCAGGACAGCGATGGGGTACGAGCAGTACTTC; CDR3: CASSRTAMGYEQYF
D: TRBD1; size: -; V: TRBV7-9; J: TRBJ2-2; DNA: TGTGCCAGCAGCTTGCAGTTGGGGACAGGGTGGAGGGAGCTGTTTTTT; CDR3: CASSLQLGTGWRELFF
D: TRBD1; size: once; V: TRBV28; J: TRBJ2-3; DNA: TGTGCCAGCAGTTTCATTTGGCCCGCTAGACAGGGTGGAACAGATACGCAGTATTTT; CDR3: CASSFIWPARQGGTDTQYF
D: TRBD2; size: once; V: TRBV7-3; J: TRBJ2-2; DNA: TGTGCCAGCAGCCCGCGGGCGGGGGGGCCAACCGGGGAGCTGTTTTTT; CDR3: CASSPRAGGPTGELFF
D: TRBD1; size: -; V: TRBV6-5; J: TRBJ1-2; DNA: TGTGCCAGCAGAGGGCCGGGACAGAAAAACTATGGCTACACCTTC; CDR3: CASRGPGQKNYGYTF
D: -; size: once; V: TRBV7-9; J: TRBJ1-3; DNA: TGTGCCAGCAGCTTAGCTCGATACATCTCTGGAAACACCATATATTTT; CDR3: CASSLARYISGNTIYF
D: -; size: -; V: TRBV5-4; J: TRBJ2-3; DNA: TGTGCCAGCAGCTTGGGGCTAGGTGATACGCAGTATTTT; CDR3: CASSLGLGDTQYF
D: -; size: -; V: TRBV5-1; J: TRBJ1-2; DNA: TGCGCCAGCAGCGTTGACAGGACATATGGCTACACCTTC; CDR3: CASSVDRTYGYTF
D: TRBD2; size: -; V: TRBV6-1; J: TRBJ2-5; DNA: TGTGCCAGCATCCGGGGGGGCGAGGAGACCCAGTACTTC; CDR3: CASIRGGEETQYF
D: -; size: -; V: TRBV5-6; J: TRBJ2-1; DNA: TGTGCCAGCAGCTTGGCAGCTGTGGCCACAGAGTTCTTC; CDR3: CASSLAAVATEFF
D: -; size: -; V: TRBV9; J: TRBJ1-4; DNA: TGTGCCAGCAGCGTAGGTTGGGGCCGTCCACCTAATGAAAAACTGTTTTTT; CDR3: CASSVGWGRPPNEKLFF
D: -; size: -; V: TRBV18; J: TRBJ1-1; DNA: TGTGCCAGCTCAACCCAGGGTGACACTGAAGCTTTCTTT; CDR3: CASSTQGDTEAFF
D: -; size: -; V: TRBV18; J: TRBJ2-7; DNA: TGTGCCAGCTCACCCCCCACTTCCTACGAGCAGTACTTC; CDR3: CASSPPTSYEQYF
D: -; size: -; V: TRBV6-5; J: TRBJ1-5; DNA: TGTGCCAGCAGTTATTCCGGGAATTATCAGCCCCAGCATTTT; CDR3: CASSYSGNYQPQHF
D: TRBD1; size: -; V: TRBV7-2; J: TRBJ1-4; DNA: TGTGCCAGCAGCTGGACAGGGACCTCTTCTGGACTGTTTTTT; CDR3: CASSWTGTSSGLFF
D: TRBD2; size: -; V: TRBV6-1; J: TRBJ2-5; DNA: TGTGCCAGCAGTTCCCGGACTAGCGGAATAGAGACCCAGTACTTC; CDR3: CASSSRTSGIETQYF
D: -; size: once; V: TRBV23-1; J: TRBJ1-5; DNA: TGCGCCAGCAGTCTTCCGGCAGGTTTTGGCAATCAGCCCCAGCATTTT; CDR3: CASSLPAGFGNQPQHF
D: -; size: -; V: TRBV25-1; J: TRBJ1-2; DNA: TGTGCCAGCAGTGAGCCCTACGGGACTAACTATGGCTACACCTTC; CDR3: CASSEPYGTNYGYTF
D: TRBD1; size: -; V: TRBV6-5; J: TRBJ2-1; DNA: TGTGCCAGCAGTGACGGACAGGAACACAATGAGCAGTTCTTC; CDR3: CASSDGQEHNEQFF
D: TRBD2; size: once; V: TRBV27; J: TRBJ2-7; DNA: TGTGCCAGCAGCCCTTCTACCGGGACTACCTCCTACGAGCAGTACTTC; CDR3: CASSPSTGTTSYEQYF
D: TRBD1; size: -; V: TRBV5-1; J: TRBJ2-5; DNA: TGCGCCAGCAGCCGGACCGGGACAGGGGTAGTAGAGACCCAGTACTTC; CDR3: CASSRTGTGVVETQYF
D: -; size: -; V: TRBV7-2; J: TRBJ2-5; DNA: TGTGCCAGCAGTCTATCGTACCAAGAGACCCAGTACTTC; CDR3: CASSLSYQETQYF
D: -; size: -; V: TRBV7-8; J: TRBJ2-7; DNA: TGTGCCAGCAGCCCCTCTACCTACGAGCAGTACTTC; CDR3: CASSPSTYEQYF
D: -; size: -; V: TRBV2; J: TRBJ1-5; DNA: TGTGCCAGCAGTGAAAGGAGAAGCAATCAGCCCCAGCATTTT; CDR3: CASSERRSNQPQHF
D: -; size: -; V: TRBV30; J: TRBJ1-2; DNA: TGTGCCTGGAGTCTCAGAGGGCTTAGGGGCTACACCTTC; CDR3: CAWSLRGLRGYTF
D: -; size: -; V: TRBV4-1; J: TRBJ2-1; DNA: TGCGCCAGCAGCCAAGACTCGGGGAGAGGGGGAAATGAGCAGTTCTTC; CDR3: CASSQDSGRGGNEQFF
D: -; size: -; V: TRBV27; J: TRBJ1-1; DNA: TGTGCCAGCAGTTTATCCGCCTCAGATGAAGCTTTCTTT; CDR3: CASSLSASDEAFF
D: TRBD1; size: -; V: TRBV2; J: TRBJ1-4; DNA: TGTGCCAGCAGCGGACAGGGAATAACTAATGAAAAACTGTTTTTT; CDR3: CASSGQGITNEKLFF
D: TRBD1; size: -; V: TRBV9; J: TRBJ2-4; DNA: TGTGCCAGCAGCCAGGTCGGGACAGGCAAAAACATTCAGTACTTC; CDR3: CASSQVGTGKNIQYF
D: TRBD1; size: -; V: TRBV7-9; J: TRBJ1-2; DNA: TGTGCCAGCAGCGTCGACAGGGGTGAAGTTATGAGTGGCTACACCTTC; CDR3: CASSVDRGEVMSGYTF
D: -; size: -; V: TRBV18; J: TRBJ1-4; DNA: TGTGCCAGCTCACCAAATACAGACGCAACTAATGAAAAACTGTTTTTT; CDR3: CASSPNTDATNEKLFF
D: TRBD1; size: -; V: TRBV2; J: TRBJ1-6; DNA: TGTGCCAGCAGGGGGCAGGGGGCTGGCCTCCACTTT; CDR3: CASRGQGAGLHF
D: TRBD2; size: -; V: TRBV7-2; J: TRBJ2-7; DNA: TGTGCCAGCAGCTTGGACGGGGGGGCGGGTTACGAGCAGTACTTC; CDR3: CASSLDGGAGYEQYF
D: TRBD2; size: -; V: TRBV7-6; J: TRBJ2-2; DNA: TGTGCCAGCAGCTTAGGGAGGGGCCAGCGGGGGGCTCCGAACACCGGGGAGCTGTTTTTT; CDR3: CASSLGRGQRGAPNTGELFF
D: -; size: -; V: TRBV5-6; J: TRBJ2-2; DNA: TGTGCCAGCAGCGGGAGACTAGCCGGGGAGCTGTTTTTT; CDR3: CASSGRLAGELFF
D: TRBD1; size: -; V: TRBV5-4; J: TRBJ1-5; DNA: TGTGCCAGCAGCTTTGACCACCCCGGGACAGGGGAGAATCAGCCCCAGCATTTT; CDR3: CASSFDHPGTGENQPQHF
D: -; size: few; V: TRBV7-3; J: TRBJ2-1; DNA: TGTGCCAGCAGATTAGAGAGGAGCTCCTACAATGAGCAGTTCTTC; CDR3: CASRLERSSYNEQFF
D: TRBD1; size: -; V: TRBV19; J: TRBJ2-4; DNA: TGTGCCAGTAGTATACGCCGTTTCCAGGGGGCTGGCAAAAACATTCAGTACTTC; CDR3: CASSIRRFQGAGKNIQYF
D: TRBD1; size: few; V: TRBV11-2; J: TRBJ2-7; DNA: TGTGCCAGCAGCGGCCGGGACAGGGACGAGCAGTACTTC; CDR3: CASSGRDRDEQYF
D: TRBD2; size: -; V: TRBV19; J: TRBJ2-7; DNA: TGTGCCAGTAGTCCTGGGACTAGCGGGAGGTACGAGCAGTACTTC; CDR3: CASSPGTSGRYEQYF